This passage covers 20 T cell receptor beta chains from one sample sequenced in a study of T cell repertoires in cytomegalovirus infection. TCRdb used MiXCR to reprocess the reads, holding one entry per CDR3 protein. The data contain about 490,000 distinct CDR3 sequences, roughly 29% of them seen just once; the ten biggest clones take up 13%. The sample consisted of PBMCs. These TCRs come from a human donor in good health (CMV status not recorded). Some clones in this sample may be carry-over from other donors' samples.

This clonotype was seen a handful of times. The J gene is TRBJ1-2, the V gene TRBV4-1; no reliable D call. The germline gives CDR1 MGHRA, CDR2 YSYEKL. Trimming took off 0 bases at V and 7 bases at J, with 9 bases between the two ends. The CDR3 is made up of 13 amino acids. The CDR3 sequence: CASSQDRGSGYTF. For the CDR3, the DNA is TGCGCCAGCAGCCAAGATCGAGGGTCTGGCTACACCTTC.

The chain couples TRBV7-2 to TRBJ2-1; a possible D gene is TRBD1 (5 bases). Germline V gene sequence: CDR1 SGHTA, CDR2 FQGNSA. V dropped 1 base and J dropped 12 bases, with 16 bases sitting between them. There are 14 residues in the CDR3. The CDR3 sequence is CASSLDSLERGQFF. For the CDR3, the DNA is TGTGCCAGCAGCTTAGACAGTCTAGAAAGGGGGCAGTTCTTC. Full variable domain (rest looked up from reference TRBV7-2 and TRBJ2-1): GAGVSQSPSNKVTEKGKDVELRCDPISGHTALYWYRQSLGQGLEFLIYFQGNSAPDKSGLPSDRFSAERTGGSVSTLTIQRTQQEDSAVYLCASSLDSLERGQFFGPGTRLTVL.

The CDR3 is CASSLFGWNTGELFF. DNA for the CDR3: TGTGCCAGTAGTCTGTTTGGCTGGAACACCGGGGAGCTGTTTTTT. The chain couples TRBV19 to TRBJ2-2; D unresolved. Germline V CDR1 and CDR2: LNHDA, SQIVND (reference sequence). Trimming removed 5 bases from V and 1 base from J, with 11 bases in between. The CDR3 has 15 residues.

By share of the sample, this clonotype is medium-sized. The chain has TRBV7-2 and TRBJ2-2; TRBD2 aligns across 9 bases. The CDR3 is made up of 17 amino acids. CDR1 is SGHTA and CDR2 is FQGNSA in the germline V gene. The V segment lost 2 bases and the J segment 6 bases; nucleotides outside the gene matches: 10. The CDR3 region is CASSLRGGGRAAGELFF. For the CDR3, the DNA is TGTGCCAGCAGCTTACGAGGTGGCGGGAGGGCGGCCGGGGAGCTGTTTTTT.

This clonotype was counted a few times. This chain connects TRBV28 to TRBJ1-2; 8 bases agree with TRBD1. This CDR3 is built from 14 residues. Germline CDR1 is MDHEN and CDR2 is SYDVKM. V was pared by 5 bases and J by 4 bases, with 6 bases of the junction left unmatched. CDR3 in DNA: TGTGCCAGCAGTAGCACCGGACAGGGCTATGGCTACACCTTC. Its protein product is CASSSTGQGYGYTF.

The chain couples TRBV7-2 to TRBJ2-1; 13 bases agree with TRBD2. The CDR3 is 15 amino acids. CDR1 and CDR2 from the germline V gene are SGHTA and FQGNSA. V lost 5 bases and J lost 9; bases outside the gene matches: 7. The CDR3 DNA is TGTGCCAGCAGCCCCCGGGGACTAGCGGGGATTGAGCAGTTCTTC. This gives the protein CASSPRGLAGIEQFF.

This clonotype occurred many times. The gene calls are TRBV28 and TRBJ2-1, with D possibly TRBD1 on 6 matching bases. The V end was cut by 2 bases, the J end by 6 bases, with 11 bases between. Germline assignment: CDR1 MDHEN and CDR2 SYDVKM. The CDR3 runs 14 residues. The CDR3 DNA reads as TGTGCCAGCAGTTTAGTGGGGGCCGGCAATGAGCAGTTCTTC. Translated, it gives CASSLVGAGNEQFF. The whole variable domain, filled in from reference TRBV28 and TRBJ2-1, reads DVKVTQSSRYLVKRTGEKVFLECVQDMDHENMFWYRQDPGLGLRLIYFSYDVKMKEKGDIPEGYSVSREKKERFSLILESASTNQTSMYLCASSLVGAGNEQFFGPGTRLTVL.

This clonotype was observed a handful of times. The chain carries TRBV12-3 or TRBV12-4 and TRBJ2-2; D possibly uses TRBD1 or TRBD2 (6 bases each). The CDR3 sequence is 14 residues long. The V gene lost 7 bases and the J gene lost 5 bases, with 14 bases spanning the gap. The CDR3 sequence: CASKSTGATGELFF. The CDR3 nucleotides read TGTGCCAGCAAATCAACGGGGGCAACCGGGGAGCTGTTTTTT.

The V and J genes are TRBV28 and TRBJ1-4, with no clear D. Germline CDR1 and CDR2: MDHEN and SYDVKM. The germline V and J ends were trimmed by 8 bases and 0 bases, with 19 bases remaining between them. The CDR3 loop spans 17 amino acids. CDR3 protein: CASGARESFATNEKLFF. The DNA of the CDR3 is TGTGCCAGCGGCGCAAGGGAGAGCTTTGCAACTAATGAAAAACTGTTTTTT. Combining the CDR3 with reference TRBV28 and TRBJ1-4 gives the whole variable domain DVKVTQSSRYLVKRTGEKVFLECVQDMDHENMFWYRQDPGLGLRLIYFSYDVKMKEKGDIPEGYSVSREKKERFSLILESASTNQTSMYLCASGARESFATNEKLFFGSGTQLSVL.

This clonotype was observed a handful of times. This rearrangement joins TRBV28 to TRBJ2-3; D may be TRBD1 or TRBD2 (5 bases each). The CDR3 is 16 residues long. Germline V gene sequence: CDR1 MDHEN, CDR2 SYDVKM. The V gene lost 4 bases and the J gene lost 2 bases, with 16 bases spanning the gap. In DNA, the CDR3 is TGTGCCAGCAGTTACCCTCTCCCGGGGCTCACAGATACGCAGTATTTT. Encoded protein: CASSYPLPGLTDTQYF.

The chain links TRBV4-1 to TRBJ1-1; D is undetermined. CDR3 length: 17 residues. The germline gives CDR1 MGHRA, CDR2 YSYEKL. V gave up 2 bases and J gave up 0 bases, with 16 bases separating them. The CDR3 is CASSQPGRMGMNTEAFF. CDR3 nucleotides: TGCGCCAGCAGCCAACCTGGGAGGATGGGTATGAACACTGAAGCTTTCTTT.

This clonotype was counted a few times. CDR3 DNA: TGTGCCAGCAGCTCACGACAGGGGGCGGTTACGCAGTATTTT. It translates to CASSSRQGAVTQYF. The chain is built from TRBV7-2 and TRBJ2-3; 10 bases agree with TRBD1. The CDR3 is 14 amino acids. The trim removed 4 bases at V and 8 bases at J, leaving 6 bases unmatched. From germline, CDR1 is SGHTA and CDR2 FQGNSA.

The V gene is TRBV7-9, the J gene TRBJ2-5; possibly TRBD1 or TRBD2 for D (5 bases each). Per germline, CDR1 SEHNR and CDR2 FQNEAQ (reference sequence). The ends were cut back, 4 bases at V and 14 bases at J, with 14 bases in the middle. There are 11 residues in the CDR3. CDR3 amino acids: CASSSRGGGYF. CDR3 sequence (DNA): TGTGCCAGCAGCTCGAGGGGTGGCGGATACTTC.

This clonotype has only a few counts. The chain couples TRBV20-1 to TRBJ2-1; a possible D gene is TRBD2 (6 bases). Germline V gene lookup returns CDR1 DFQATT and CDR2 SNEGSKA (reference sequence). V was trimmed by 3 bases and J by 1 base, leaving 13 bases between them. This CDR3 region has 15 residues. The CDR3 spells CSASWEEVSYNEQFF. The CDR3 nucleotides read TGCAGTGCTAGCTGGGAGGAGGTGTCCTACAATGAGCAGTTCTTC.

This clonotype was seen a few times. The chain recombines TRBV10-3 with TRBJ1-1; the match to TRBD1 covers 7 bases. The V and J ends lost 0 bases and 4 bases, in that order; junction bases with no gene match: 5. The germline gives CDR1 ENHRY, CDR2 SYGVKD. The CDR3 contains 15 residues. CDR3 sequence (DNA): TGTGCCATCAGTGAGTCTTCCACAGGGGCCACTGAAGCTTTCTTT. Its protein is CAISESSTGATEAFF.

A few counts support this clonotype. The CDR3, as DNA: TGTGCCAGCAGCTCCCGGGGTTGGAGCACAGATACGCAGTATTTT. Its translation is CASSSRGWSTDTQYF. The genes are TRBV7-2 and TRBJ2-3; possible D gene TRBD2, 5 bases. The CDR3 is 15 amino acids. The V and J ends lost 4 bases and 0 bases respectively, with 11 bases between them. Germline V gives CDR1 SGHTA, CDR2 FQGNSA. The entire variable domain, with the rest obtained from reference TRBV7-2 and TRBJ2-3, is as follows: GAGVSQSPSNKVTEKGKDVELRCDPISGHTALYWYRQSLGQGLEFLIYFQGNSAPDKSGLPSDRFSAERTGGSVSTLTIQRTQQEDSAVYLCASSSRGWSTDTQYFGPGTRLTVL.

This chain joins TRBV6-6 and TRBJ2-4, with TRBD1 matching over 8 bases. After removal of 5 bases from V and 6 bases from J, the junction contained 6 bases not matched to a gene. There are 14 residues in the CDR3. The germline V gene has CDR1 MNHNY and CDR2 SVGAGI (reference sequence). In nucleotides, the CDR3 is TGTGCCAGCAGTAACACGGACAGGGCAAACATTCAGTACTTC. Protein sequence: CASSNTDRANIQYF.

The V and J genes are TRBV19 and TRBJ2-5, with 8 bases that match TRBD2. Per the germline V gene, CDR1 is LNHDA and CDR2 is SQIVND (reference sequence). Trimming cost V 1 base and J 5 bases; bases outside gene matches: 3. The CDR3 totals 14 residues. The CDR3 DNA reads as TGTGCCAGTAGTATAGTTAGCGGGAAGGAGACCCAGTACTTC. It is translated as CASSIVSGKETQYF.

This clonotype was seen a handful of times. The chain joins TRBV27 to TRBJ2-5; D is unresolved. The germline gives CDR1 MNHEY, CDR2 SMNVEV (reference sequence). Trimming took 6 bases from V and 5 from J, leaving 10 bases between them. This CDR3 is 12 amino acids long. The CDR3 region is CASRGTSETQYF. CDR3 nucleotides: TGTGCCAGCAGGGGCACTTCTGAGACCCAGTACTTC.

In this sample, this clonotype turned up a few times. The gene calls are TRBV5-4 and TRBJ1-3; a weak D match, TRBD1 (5 bases). The CDR3 sequence is 14 residues long. Germline CDR1 SGHNT, CDR2 YYREEE (reference sequence). Deletions cut 3 bases from V and 4 bases from J, with 11 bases between. DNA of the CDR3: TGTGCCAGCAGCTGGGACGTAAACGGAAACACCATATATTTT. Protein product: CASSWDVNGNTIYF.